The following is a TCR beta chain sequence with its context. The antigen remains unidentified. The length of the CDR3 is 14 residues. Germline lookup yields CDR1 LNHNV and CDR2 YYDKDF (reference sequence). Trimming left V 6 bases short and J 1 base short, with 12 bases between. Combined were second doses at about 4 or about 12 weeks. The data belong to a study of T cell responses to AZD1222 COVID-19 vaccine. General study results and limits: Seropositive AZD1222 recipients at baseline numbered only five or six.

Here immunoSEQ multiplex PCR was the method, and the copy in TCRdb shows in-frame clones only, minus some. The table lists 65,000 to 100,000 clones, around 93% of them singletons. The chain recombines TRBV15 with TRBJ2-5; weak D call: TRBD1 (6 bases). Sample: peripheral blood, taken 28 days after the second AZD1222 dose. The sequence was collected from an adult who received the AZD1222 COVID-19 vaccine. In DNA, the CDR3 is TGTGCCACCAGTGACGGGACACCCCAAGAGACCCAGTACTTC. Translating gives CATSDGTPQETQYF. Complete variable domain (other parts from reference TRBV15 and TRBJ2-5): DAMVIQNPRYQVTQFGKPVTLSCSQTLNHNVMYWYQQKSSQAPKLLFHYYDKDFNNEADTPDNFQSRRPNTSFCFLDIRSPGLGDTAMYLCATSDGTPQETQYFGPGTRLLVL.